This T cell receptor beta chain was sequenced in a study of T cell responses to AZD1222 COVID-19 vaccine (dated by TCRdb to the early 2020s). Concerning the study at large: AZD1222 recipients with second doses at about 4 weeks or about 12 weeks were pooled, because spike-specific TCR depth and breadth did not differ between schedules. Trial participants were enrolled into age subgroups of 18-55, 56-69 and 70-plus years, which contained around 150, 28 and 57 TCR-sequenced participants, respectively. TCR sequencing covered 233 trial participants: 207 given two doses of AZD1222 and 26 given two doses of MenACWY control vaccine. Study-level results and caveats: Most participants were white British and females outnumbered males, and the authors suggested that clonal diversity may have been underestimated. After two AZD1222 doses, spike-specific TCR breadth and depth were significantly higher than at day 0 and than in MenACWY recipients. Nearly half of unique spike-specific TCRs reportedly recognized epitopes outside regions mutated in the B.1.351 and B.1.1.7 variants. The 56-69-year group was small, and its depth increase did not reach significance, likely because of low power. Vaccine-associated CD4 TCRs spanned the whole spike protein, with dominant responses in regions 160-218 and 743-854. Conclusions about previously exposed vaccinees are limited because only six or seven AZD1222 recipients were SARS-CoV-2 seropositive at baseline. No day 14 peak-response samples were available, so repertoires were characterized only after the peak T cell response.

Trimming removed 3 bases from V and 10 bases from J, leaving 19 bases between the germline ends. CDR1 and CDR2 are drawn from the germline V gene: LGHNA, YSLEER. Taken from cysteine to phenylalanine, the CDR3 has 16 residues. This entry keeps only the CDR3 DNA: 48 bases, framed from base 1. The CDR3 regions of human TCRbeta chains were analyzed by immunosequencing. The paper's processing steps were these. TCRs in the repertoires were matched against a reference library of SARS-CoV-2-specific TCRs that had been generated with the MIRA antigen-specificity platform. Breadth was defined as the fraction of unique TCRs that were SARS-CoV-2-associated, and depth was defined as the fraction of total T cells that were SARS-CoV-2-associated. Using the MIRA data, each spike-specific TCR was assigned both to the spike region to which the TCR was reactive and to a CD4 or CD8 class. Log10-transformed breadth and depth values were compared by one-way ANOVA with Sidak's multiple comparisons tests. This immuneACCESS table, as held by TCRdb, lists in-frame sequences with V and J called but not all clones. Of the missing ones, under half trace to an unresolved V gene in checked studies; the others have no known cause. V, J and clone size are taken as reported in that table, and D and trimming were inferred from the DNA itself. The sample contains about 150,000 clones, 88% of them found a single time. The ten top clones hold less than 3.5% of the sample.

This clone was recorded once. Its antigen has not been determined. One base away there is no much larger clone; base qualities are not given. The time point label, as the study defines it: baseline before first vaccination. Vaccinee samples were obtained from the UK trials COV001 and COV002, which included a single-blind randomized controlled phase 2/3 trial of AZD1222 (ChAdOx1 nCoV-19) in healthy adults. Trial participant PBMC samples were collected at day 0 and day 28 after the second dose for TCRbeta chain sequencing. This clonotype originated in an adult in good health. The rearranged segments are TRBV4-3 and TRBJ1-6; TRBD1 is a weak D gene call, 6 bases matching. Sequences were derived from peripheral blood, sampled on day 0 of AZD1222 vaccination. The CDR3 protein sequence reads: CASSQYYRDKASPLHF. In nucleotide form, the sequence is TGCGCCAGCAGCCAGTACTACCGGGACAAGGCCTCACCCCTCCACTTT.